This T cell receptor beta chain was captured in a study of CD8 T cells in Susac syndrome. The authors negatively isolated CD8+ and CD4+ T cells and FACS-enriched TEMRA cells. Germline V lookup: CDR1 MNHEY, CDR2 SVGEGT. Trimming took 6 bases from V and 2 from J, leaving 16 bases between them. The CDR3 contains 15 residues. RNA in amounts of roughly 0.5 to 1 ug was reverse transcribed with random hexamers. By means of immunoSEQ multiplex PCR, TCR beta CDR3 spanning 54 Vbeta and 13 Jbeta underwent amplification. TCRdb independently ran MiXCR on the immunoSEQ multiplex PCR reads; one entry per CDR3 protein. The sample yields approximately 140,000 distinct CDR3 sequences, over 85% seen once.

This TCR came from a human donor in good health. The source material was CD8+ T cells from PBMCs. The gene calls are TRBV6-2 or TRBV6-3 and TRBJ2-5, with D possibly being TRBD1 (6 bases). The CDR3: CASRTAGTLQETQYF. The CDR3 region has the DNA TGTGCCAGCAGAACAGCCGGGACACTGCAAGAGACCCAGTACTTC.